Sequencing of this TCR beta chain was carried out in a study of CD8 T cells in ankylosing spondylitis. After removal of 0 bases from V and 12 bases from J, the junction contained 10 bases not matched to a gene. The CDR3 is 15 residues long. Looked up from germline, CDR1 is LNHNV and CDR2 is YYDKDF (reference sequence). Preparation of TCR beta libraries was done by quantitative 5'-RACE with molecular barcodes. TCRdb itself ran the 5' RACE reads through MiXCR, one entry per CDR3 protein. The sample records more than 400,000 distinct CDR3 sequences, roughly 5.3% being singletons. This clonotype was seen only a few times. Its specificity is not known. Findings and caveats of the study: Disease-associated clonotypes exhibited CD8+ identity and were relatively infrequent in peripheral blood. It appeared that ankylosing spondylitis blood was characterized by a TCR beta motif of several highly homologous variants. Several of the motif variants were reported before in synovial fluid and blood from reactive arthritis.

The V and J genes are TRBV15 and TRBJ1-2, with 10 bases matching TRBD1. This TCR was recovered from a male donor with ankylosing spondylitis. What was sequenced was blood, either unsorted or a sorted T cell fraction (not recorded which). CDR3 region: CATSRDLRQGAGNTF. CDR3 nucleotide sequence: TGTGCCACCAGCAGAGATCTTAGACAGGGGGCCGGGAACACCTTC.